The entry that follows covers one T cell receptor beta chain sequence. The CDR3 has 15 residues. J gave up 5 bases and V 0 bases, and 5 bases lay outside the gene matches. The V gene's germline CDR1 is MGHRA and CDR2 YSYEKL. In the source study's methods: The authors estimated nucleated cell counts from reference gene primer amplification. Some clones are missing from TCRdb's copy, which holds only in-frame ones; the method was immunoSEQ multiplex PCR. V and J calls plus clone size are reproduced from that table; the DNA served to infer D and trimming. Of about 480,000 clones detected, more than 85% appear once; the ten largest clones hold 8.3%. The sample is drawn from a study of blood T cell repertoires in COVID-19. Background on the study: From the United States, Italy and Spain came samples of acute and convalescent COVID-19.

Participants spanned ages about 18 to 90 years and resided in 20 to 30 US areas. Assignments of participants to cohorts depended upon their own reported clinical history. The chain combines TRBV4-1 with TRBJ1-2, with TRBD1 matching over 8 bases. The sequence derives from a woman in her sixties or seventies who had recovered from COVID-19. What was sequenced was PBMCs or T cells enriched from blood (not recorded which). The CDR3, as DNA: TGCGCCAGCAGCCAAGACTTTGGACAGGGTTATGGCTACACCTTC. It specifies CASSQDFGQGYGYTF.